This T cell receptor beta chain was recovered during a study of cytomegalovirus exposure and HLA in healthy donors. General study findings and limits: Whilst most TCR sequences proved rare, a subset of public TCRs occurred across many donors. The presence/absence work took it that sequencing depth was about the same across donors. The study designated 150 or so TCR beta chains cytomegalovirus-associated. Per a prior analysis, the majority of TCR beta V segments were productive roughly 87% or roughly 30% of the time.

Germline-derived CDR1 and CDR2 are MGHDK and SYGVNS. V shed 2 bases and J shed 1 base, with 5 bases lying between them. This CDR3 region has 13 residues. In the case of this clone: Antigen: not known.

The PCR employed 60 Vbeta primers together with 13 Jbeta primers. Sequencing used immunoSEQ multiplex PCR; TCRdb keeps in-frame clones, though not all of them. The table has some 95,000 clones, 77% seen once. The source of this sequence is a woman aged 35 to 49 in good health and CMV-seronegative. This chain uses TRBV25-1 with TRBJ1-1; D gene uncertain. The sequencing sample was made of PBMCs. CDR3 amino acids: CASSEPGNTEAFF. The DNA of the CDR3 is TGTGCCAGCAGTGAACCCGGGAACACTGAAGCTTTCTTT.